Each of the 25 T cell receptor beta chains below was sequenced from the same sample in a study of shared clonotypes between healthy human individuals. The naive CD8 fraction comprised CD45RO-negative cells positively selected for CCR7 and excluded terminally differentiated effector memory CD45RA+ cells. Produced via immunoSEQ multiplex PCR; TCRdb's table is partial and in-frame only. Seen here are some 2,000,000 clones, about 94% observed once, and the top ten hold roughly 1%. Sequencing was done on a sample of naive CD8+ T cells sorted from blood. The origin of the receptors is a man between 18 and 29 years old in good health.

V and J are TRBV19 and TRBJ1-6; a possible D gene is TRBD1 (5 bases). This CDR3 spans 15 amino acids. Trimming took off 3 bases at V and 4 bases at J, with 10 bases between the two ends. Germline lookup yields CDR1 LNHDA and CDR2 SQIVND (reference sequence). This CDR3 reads CASSMMTAYNSPLHF. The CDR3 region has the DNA TGTGCCAGTAGTATGATGACAGCTTATAATTCACCCCTCCACTTT.

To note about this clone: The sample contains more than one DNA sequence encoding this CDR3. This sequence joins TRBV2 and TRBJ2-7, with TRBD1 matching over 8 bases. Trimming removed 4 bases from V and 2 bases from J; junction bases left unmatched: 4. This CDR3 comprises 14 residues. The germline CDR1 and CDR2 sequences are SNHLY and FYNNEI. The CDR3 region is CASSVGTGAYEQYF. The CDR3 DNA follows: TGTGCCAGCAGTGTCGGGACAGGAGCCTACGAGCAGTACTTC.

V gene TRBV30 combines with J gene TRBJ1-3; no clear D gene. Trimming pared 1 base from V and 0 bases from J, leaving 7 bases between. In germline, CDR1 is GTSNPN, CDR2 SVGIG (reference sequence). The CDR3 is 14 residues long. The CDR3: CAWSGGFSGNTIYF. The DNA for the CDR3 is TGTGCCTGGAGTGGAGGTTTCTCTGGAAACACCATATATTTT.

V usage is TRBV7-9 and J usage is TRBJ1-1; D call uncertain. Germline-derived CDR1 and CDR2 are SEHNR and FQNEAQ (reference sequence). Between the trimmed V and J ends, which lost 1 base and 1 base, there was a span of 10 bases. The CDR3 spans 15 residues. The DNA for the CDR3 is TGTGCCAGCAGCTTAGTGGAAAACCCGAACACTGAAGCTTTCTTT. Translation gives CASSLVENPNTEAFF.

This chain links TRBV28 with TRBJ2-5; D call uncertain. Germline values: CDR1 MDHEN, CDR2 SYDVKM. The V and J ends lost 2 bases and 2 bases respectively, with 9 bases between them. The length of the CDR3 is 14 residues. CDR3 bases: TGTGCCAGCAGTTTAATCGCGAAACAAGAGACCCAGTACTTC. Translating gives CASSLIAKQETQYF.

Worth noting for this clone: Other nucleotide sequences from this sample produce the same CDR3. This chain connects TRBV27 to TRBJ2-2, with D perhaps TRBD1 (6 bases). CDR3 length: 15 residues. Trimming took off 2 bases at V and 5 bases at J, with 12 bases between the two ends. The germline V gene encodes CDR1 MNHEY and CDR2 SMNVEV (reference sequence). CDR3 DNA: TGTGCCAGCAGTTTAGGGCAGGGGATTACCGGGGAGCTGTTTTTT. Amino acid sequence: CASSLGQGITGELFF.

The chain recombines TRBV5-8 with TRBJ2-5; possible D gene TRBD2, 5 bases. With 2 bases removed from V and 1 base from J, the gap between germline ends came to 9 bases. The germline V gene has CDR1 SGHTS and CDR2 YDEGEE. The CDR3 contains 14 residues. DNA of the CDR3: TGTGCCAGCAGCTTCGGGGTCCTCCAAGAGACCCAGTACTTC. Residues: CASSFGVLQETQYF.

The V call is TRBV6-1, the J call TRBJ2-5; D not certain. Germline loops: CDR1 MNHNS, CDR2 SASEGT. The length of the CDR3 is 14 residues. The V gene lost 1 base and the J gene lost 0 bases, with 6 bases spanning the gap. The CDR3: CASSEGLNQETQYF. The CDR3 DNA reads TGTGCCAGCAGTGAAGGACTGAACCAAGAGACCCAGTACTTC.

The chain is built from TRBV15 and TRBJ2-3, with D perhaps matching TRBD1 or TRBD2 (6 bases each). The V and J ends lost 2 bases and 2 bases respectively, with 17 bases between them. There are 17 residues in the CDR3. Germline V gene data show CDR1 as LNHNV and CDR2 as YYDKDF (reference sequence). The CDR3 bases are TGTGCCACCAGCAGATCGGGGCAGGGGACTTACACAGATACGCAGTATTTT. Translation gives CATSRSGQGTYTDTQYF.

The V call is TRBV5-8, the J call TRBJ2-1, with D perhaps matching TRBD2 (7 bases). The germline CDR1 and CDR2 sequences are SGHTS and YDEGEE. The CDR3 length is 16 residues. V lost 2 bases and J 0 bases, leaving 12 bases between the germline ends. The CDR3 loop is CASSLEGGGSYNEQFF. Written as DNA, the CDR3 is TGTGCCAGCAGCTTAGAGGGAGGGGGCTCCTACAATGAGCAGTTCTTC.

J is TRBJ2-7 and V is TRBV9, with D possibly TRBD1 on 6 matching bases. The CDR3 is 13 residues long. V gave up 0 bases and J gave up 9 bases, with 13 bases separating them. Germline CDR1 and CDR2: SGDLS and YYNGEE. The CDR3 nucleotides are TGTGCCAGCAGCGTAGAAGGAACAGGGCGGCAGTACTTC. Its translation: CASSVEGTGRQYF.

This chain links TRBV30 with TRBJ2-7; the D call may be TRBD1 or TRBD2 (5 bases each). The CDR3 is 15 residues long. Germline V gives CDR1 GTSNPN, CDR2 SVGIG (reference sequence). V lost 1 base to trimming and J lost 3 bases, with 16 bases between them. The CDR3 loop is CAWSGIRDGNYEQYF. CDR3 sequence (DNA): TGTGCCTGGAGTGGAATCCGGGACGGAAACTACGAGCAGTACTTC.

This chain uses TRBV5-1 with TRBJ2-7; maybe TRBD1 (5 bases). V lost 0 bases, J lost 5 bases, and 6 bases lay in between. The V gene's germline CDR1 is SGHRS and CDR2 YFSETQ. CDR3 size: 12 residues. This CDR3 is CASSLEGHEQYF. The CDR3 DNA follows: TGCGCCAGCAGCTTGGAGGGGCACGAGCAGTACTTC.

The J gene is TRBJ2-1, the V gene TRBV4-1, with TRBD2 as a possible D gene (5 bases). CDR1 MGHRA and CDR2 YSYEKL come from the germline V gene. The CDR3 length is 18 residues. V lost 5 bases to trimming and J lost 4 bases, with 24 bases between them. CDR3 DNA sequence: TGCGCCAGCAGCGGAAAACCCCCCCAAGGGCGGGCGTACAATGAGCAGTTCTTC. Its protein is CASSGKPPQGRAYNEQFF.

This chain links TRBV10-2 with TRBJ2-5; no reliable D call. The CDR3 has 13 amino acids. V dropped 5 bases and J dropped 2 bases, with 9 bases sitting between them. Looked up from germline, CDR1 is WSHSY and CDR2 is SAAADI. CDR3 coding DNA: TGCGCCAGCAGTCCGGAACTGCAAGAGACCCAGTACTTC. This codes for CASSPELQETQYF.

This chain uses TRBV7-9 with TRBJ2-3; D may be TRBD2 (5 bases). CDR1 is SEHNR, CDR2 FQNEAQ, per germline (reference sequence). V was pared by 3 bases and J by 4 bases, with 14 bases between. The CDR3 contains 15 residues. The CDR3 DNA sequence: TGTGCCAGCAGCTTTCCCTGGGAGACGGCAGATACGCAGTATTTT. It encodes CASSFPWETADTQYF.

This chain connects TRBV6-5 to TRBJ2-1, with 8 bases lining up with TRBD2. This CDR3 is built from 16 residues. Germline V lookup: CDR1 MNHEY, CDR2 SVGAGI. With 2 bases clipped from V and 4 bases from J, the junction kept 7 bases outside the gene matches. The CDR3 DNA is TGTGCCAGCAGTTACGGGCGGGAGGTGGGGTACAATGAGCAGTTCTTC. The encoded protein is CASSYGREVGYNEQFF.

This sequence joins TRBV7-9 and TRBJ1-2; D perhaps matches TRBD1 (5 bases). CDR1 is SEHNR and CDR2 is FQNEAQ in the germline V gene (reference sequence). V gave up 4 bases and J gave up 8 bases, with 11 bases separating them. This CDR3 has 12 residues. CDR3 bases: TGTGCCAGCAGCTCCGACGGGGACGGCTACACCTTC. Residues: CASSSDGDGYTF.

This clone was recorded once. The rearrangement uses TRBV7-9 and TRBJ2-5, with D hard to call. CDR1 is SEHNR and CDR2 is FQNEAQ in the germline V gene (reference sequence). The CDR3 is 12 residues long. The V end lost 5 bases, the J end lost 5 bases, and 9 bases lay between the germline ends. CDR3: CASSTNWETQYF. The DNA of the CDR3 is TGTGCCAGCAGCACCAACTGGGAGACCCAGTACTTC.

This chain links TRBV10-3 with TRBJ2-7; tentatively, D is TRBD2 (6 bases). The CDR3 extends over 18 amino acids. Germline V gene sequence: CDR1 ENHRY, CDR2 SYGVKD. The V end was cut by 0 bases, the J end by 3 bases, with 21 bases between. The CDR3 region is CAISESLTGTGDFYEQYF. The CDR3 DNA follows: TGTGCCATCAGTGAGTCGTTGACCGGGACGGGAGATTTCTACGAGCAGTACTTC.

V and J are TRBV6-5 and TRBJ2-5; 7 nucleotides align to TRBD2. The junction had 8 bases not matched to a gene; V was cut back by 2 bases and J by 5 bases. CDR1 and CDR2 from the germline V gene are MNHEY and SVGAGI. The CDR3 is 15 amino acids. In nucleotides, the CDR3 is TGTGCCAGCAGTTACGGTGCGGGAGCTAGTGAGACCCAGTACTTC. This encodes CASSYGAGASETQYF.

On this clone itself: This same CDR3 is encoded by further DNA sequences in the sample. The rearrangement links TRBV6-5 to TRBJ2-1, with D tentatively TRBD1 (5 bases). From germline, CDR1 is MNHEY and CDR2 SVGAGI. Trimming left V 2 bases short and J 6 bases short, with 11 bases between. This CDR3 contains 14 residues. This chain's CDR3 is CASSYGQGSNEQFF. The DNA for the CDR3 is TGTGCCAGCAGTTACGGGCAGGGAAGCAATGAGCAGTTCTTC.

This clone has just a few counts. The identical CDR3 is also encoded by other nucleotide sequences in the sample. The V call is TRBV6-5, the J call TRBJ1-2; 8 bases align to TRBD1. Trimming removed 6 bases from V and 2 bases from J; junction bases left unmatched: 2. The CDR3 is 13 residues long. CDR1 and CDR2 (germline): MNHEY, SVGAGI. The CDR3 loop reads CASSSGGNYGYTF. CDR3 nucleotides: TGTGCCAGCAGCTCAGGGGGCAACTATGGCTACACCTTC.

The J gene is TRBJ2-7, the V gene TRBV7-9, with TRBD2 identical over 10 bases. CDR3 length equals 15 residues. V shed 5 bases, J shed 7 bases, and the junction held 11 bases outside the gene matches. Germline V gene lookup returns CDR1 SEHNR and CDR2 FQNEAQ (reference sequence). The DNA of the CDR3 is TGTGCCAGCAGCCCGGGGACTAGCGCACTGGGGGAGCAGTACTTC. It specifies CASSPGTSALGEQYF.

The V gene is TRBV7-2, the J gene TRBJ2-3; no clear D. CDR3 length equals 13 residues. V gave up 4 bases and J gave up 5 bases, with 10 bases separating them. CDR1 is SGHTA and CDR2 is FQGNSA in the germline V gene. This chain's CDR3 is CASSSDFGDTQYF. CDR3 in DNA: TGTGCCAGCAGCTCAGACTTTGGAGATACGCAGTATTTT.